Shown below are 32 T cell receptor beta chains from a single sample sequenced in a study of blood T cell repertoires in COVID-19 (TCRdb year 2020). Libraries were made using the immunoSEQ multiplex PCR assay. Entries here come from immuneACCESS through TCRdb and include only in-frame sequences with V and J called. Some clones fail to appear in such tables; in the studies checked, an unresolved V gene covers under half of the shortfall, and the cause of the remainder is unknown. The sample contains a few hundred thousand clones, more than 85% of them found a single time. The leading ten clones occupy around 3% of the sample. The source material was peripheral blood. These receptors were taken from a man in his sixties with acute or convalescent COVID-19.

The V and J genes are TRBV7-8 and TRBJ1-6; possibly TRBD1 for D (6 bases). Germline assignment: CDR1 SGHVS and CDR2 FQNEAQ. V lost 4 bases and J 0 bases, leaving 16 bases between the germline ends. The CDR3 length is 18 residues. DNA of the CDR3: TGTGCCAGCAGCTCAGACGGCCAGGGGAGCTCCTATAATTCACCCCTCCACTTT. Translated: CASSSDGQGSSYNSPLHF.

This clone appeared a single time. V gene TRBV19 combines with J gene TRBJ2-5; 9 positions match TRBD2. The length of the CDR3 is 16 residues. The V segment lost 10 bases and the J segment 1 base; nucleotides outside the gene matches: 13. Germline V gene data show CDR1 as LNHDA and CDR2 as SQIVND (reference sequence). The CDR3 loop is CATKAGGGASQETQYF. CDR3 nucleotides: TGTGCCACCAAAGCGGGCGGGGGGGCCAGCCAAGAGACCCAGTACTTC. Supplemented by reference TRBV19 and TRBJ2-5, the full variable domain reads DGGITQSPKYLFRKEGQNVTLSCEQNLNHDAMYWYRQDPGQGLRLIYYSQIVNDFQKGDIAEGYSVSREKKESFPLTVTSAQKNPTAFYLCATKAGGGASQETQYFGPGTRLLVL.

The chain is built from TRBV21-1 and TRBJ1-1. TRBV21-1 is shown as a pseudogene. This CDR3 contains 17 residues. CDR3 DNA sequence: TGTGCCAGCAGCAAAGCGCCGAGTAGGGTCCGGGAAACTGAAGCTTTCTTT. This codes for CASSKAPSRVRETEAFF.

The genes are TRBV9 and TRBJ1-3; no reliable D call. Germline V CDR1 and CDR2: SGDLS, YYNGEE. V gave up 0 bases and J gave up 0 bases, with 13 bases separating them. This CDR3 region has 17 residues. The CDR3, as DNA: TGTGCCAGCAGCGTAGCTCTCAGGAGGGACTCTGGAAACACCATATATTTT. Amino acid sequence: CASSVALRRDSGNTIYF. Complete variable domain (other parts from reference TRBV9 and TRBJ1-3): DSGVTQTPKHLITATGQRVTLRCSPRSGDLSVYWYQQSLDQGLQFLIQYYNGEERAKGNILERFSAQQFPDLHSELNLSSLELGDSALYFCASSVALRRDSGNTIYFGEGSWLTVV.

This sequence joins TRBV11-2 and TRBJ2-2; possible D gene TRBD2, 5 bases. Trimming pared 1 base from V and 4 bases from J, leaving 7 bases between. Looked up from germline, CDR1 is SGHAT and CDR2 is FQNNGV. This CDR3 spans 14 amino acids. The CDR3 here is CASSLVAGTGELFF. In nucleotides, the CDR3 is TGTGCCAGCAGCTTAGTCGCGGGCACCGGGGAGCTGTTTTTT.

The table lists this clone with a few counts. The chain joins TRBV6-5 to TRBJ1-2; TRBD1 aligns across 9 bases. The CDR3 length is 14 residues. Trimming cost V 6 bases and J 2 bases; bases outside gene matches: 4. CDR1 MNHEY and CDR2 SVGAGI come from the germline V gene. CDR3 nucleotide sequence: TGTGCCAGCAGATCCGGGACAGGGAACTATGGCTACACCTTC. Translated: CASRSGTGNYGYTF.

The gene calls are TRBV7-2 and TRBJ2-7, with D perhaps TRBD2 (5 bases). This CDR3 has 15 amino acids. The germline V and J ends were trimmed by 2 bases and 3 bases, with 14 bases remaining between them. Germline V CDR1 and CDR2: SGHTA, FQGNSA. The DNA of the CDR3 is TGTGCCAGCAGCTTACACGACTACGAAGGCTACGAGCAGTACTTC. Protein: CASSLHDYEGYEQYF.

The chain is built from TRBV2 and TRBJ2-3; no reliable D call. Germline lookup yields CDR1 SNHLY and CDR2 FYNNEI. V was trimmed by 3 bases and J by 8 bases, leaving 6 bases between them. CDR3 length equals 11 residues. For the CDR3, the DNA is TGTGCCAGCAGTGATTCGGGTACGCAGTATTTT. Translating it yields CASSDSGTQYF.

For the CDR3, the DNA is TGCAGCGTTGACGCTCAGGGGGGACGCGGAGAGACCCAGTACTTC. Translated: CSVDAQGGRGETQYF. The genes are TRBV29-1 and TRBJ2-5; possible D gene TRBD1, 7 bases. CDR3 length: 15 residues. Germline CDR1 reads SQVTM; CDR2 reads ANQGSEA. The V and J ends lost 3 bases and 4 bases respectively, with 18 bases between them.

This clone has a single count. The chain employs TRBV29-1 and TRBJ2-7, with TRBD1 matching 7 bases. The CDR3 totals 15 residues. V gave up 1 base and J gave up 6 bases; unmatched junction bases: 12. The V gene's germline CDR1 is SQVTM and CDR2 ANQGSEA. CDR3 sequence reads: CSVEVGQDSLSEQYF. The CDR3 coding sequence is TGCAGCGTTGAAGTAGGACAGGACAGTCTATCCGAGCAGTACTTC.

The chain combines TRBV6-5 with TRBJ2-7; 10 bases fit TRBD2. Germline V gene sequence: CDR1 MNHEY, CDR2 SVGAGI. The CDR3 is 14 amino acids. V lost 6 bases and J lost 5; bases outside the gene matches: 7. CDR3 protein: CASRPGLASHEQYF. The CDR3 coding sequence is TGTGCCAGCAGGCCGGGACTAGCGTCACACGAGCAGTACTTC.

V and J are TRBV4-2 and TRBJ1-2, with D possibly being TRBD1 (6 bases). This CDR3 is 15 amino acids long. Trimming pared 0 bases from V and 5 bases from J, leaving 13 bases between. From germline, CDR1 is LGHNA and CDR2 YNFKEQ. This chain's CDR3 is CASSQDAGGSYGYTF. The CDR3, as DNA: TGTGCCAGCAGCCAAGATGCGGGGGGCTCGTATGGCTACACCTTC.

V and J are TRBV5-4 and TRBJ2-3; the D gene is possibly TRBD2 (7 bases). The CDR3 is 14 amino acids. Trimming stripped 3 bases from V and 4 bases from J, with 12 bases between. Germline assignment: CDR1 SGHNT and CDR2 YYREEE (reference sequence). The CDR3 sequence: CASSSGGQADTQYF. The CDR3 DNA reads as TGTGCCAGCAGCTCGGGGGGCCAGGCAGATACGCAGTATTTT.

The rearrangement links TRBV3-1 (or the pseudogene TRBV3-2) to TRBJ2-1; 12 bases map to TRBD2. The J segment lost 1 base and the V segment lost 8 bases, leaving 6 bases of the junction unmatched. The CDR3 extends over 16 amino acids. CDR1 is LGHDT, CDR2 YNNKEL, per germline (reference sequence). The chain's CDR3 is CASSGLAGPSYNEQFF. The CDR3 DNA is TGTGCCAGCTCGGGACTAGCGGGCCCATCCTACAATGAGCAGTTCTTC.

The gene calls are TRBV3-1 (or the pseudogene TRBV3-2) and TRBJ2-5, with TRBD1 as a possible D gene (5 bases). This CDR3 is 13 amino acids long. The V end was cut by 6 bases, the J end by 5 bases, with 13 bases between. Per germline, CDR1 LGHDT and CDR2 YNNKEL (reference sequence). The CDR3 bases are TGTGCCAGCAGTCGCTCAGGGAAGGAGACCCAGTACTTC. As protein: CASSRSGKETQYF.

The chain joins TRBV5-1 to TRBJ2-5; 12 bases line up with TRBD1. V trimming: 3 bases; J trimming: 5 bases; junction bases outside the gene matches: 5. This CDR3 has 15 residues. CDR1 SGHRS and CDR2 YFSETQ come from the germline V gene. The DNA of the CDR3 is TGCGCCAGCAGCTGGGGACAGGGGGCGGCGGAGACCCAGTACTTC. Its translation is CASSWGQGAAETQYF.

J is TRBJ1-2 and V is TRBV11-2; 10 nucleotides align to TRBD1. This CDR3 spans 14 amino acids. The germline V gene encodes CDR1 SGHAT and CDR2 FQNNGV. Unmatched junction bases numbered 6, after V lost 5 bases and J lost 6 bases. In DNA form, the CDR3 reads TGTGCCAGCAGCCGAGACAGGGGGCTGAATGGCTACACCTTC. Its translation: CASSRDRGLNGYTF.

The J gene is TRBJ2-1, the V gene TRBV29-1, with a tentative D call TRBD1 (5 bases). The CDR3 runs to 12 residues. The germline V gene encodes CDR1 SQVTM and CDR2 ANQGSEA. The ends were cut back, 0 bases at V and 7 bases at J, with 7 bases in the middle. CDR3 nucleotides: TGCAGCGTTGAAGAATCAGGGAATGAGCAGTTCTTC. Encoded protein: CSVEESGNEQFF.

Only a few counts were recorded for this clone. The rearrangement joins TRBV19 to TRBJ1-2; tentative D call: TRBD1 (5 bases). The CDR3 length is 14 residues. Germline values: CDR1 LNHDA, CDR2 SQIVND (reference sequence). Trimming took off 3 bases at V and 3 bases at J, with 11 bases between the two ends. CDR3 DNA sequence: TGTGCCAGTAGTATCGGGGGATCCGACTATGGCTACACCTTC. This codes for CASSIGGSDYGYTF.

V gene TRBV18 combines with J gene TRBJ2-7; D is ambiguous. V lost 1 base to trimming and J lost 3 bases, with 10 bases between them. Germline V gene sequence: CDR1 KGHSH, CDR2 LQKENI. The CDR3 covers 14 residues. CDR3 sequence: CASSPLRLIYEQYF. In DNA, the CDR3 is TGTGCCAGCTCACCACTCCGACTGATCTACGAGCAGTACTTC.

This rearrangement joins TRBV18 to TRBJ2-2, with 8 bases that match TRBD1. The CDR3 spans 16 residues. In germline, CDR1 is KGHSH, CDR2 LQKENI. V trimming: 6 bases; J trimming: 4 bases; junction bases outside the gene matches: 10. As DNA, the CDR3 is TGTGCCAGCTCCCCCCGACAGGGGTCGACCACCGGGGAGCTGTTTTTT. Encoded protein: CASSPRQGSTTGELFF.

The rearrangement joins TRBV7-2 to TRBJ2-4, with D possibly matching TRBD2 (5 bases). CDR3 length equals 15 residues. Trimming pared 5 bases from V and 2 bases from J, leaving 13 bases between. Per germline, CDR1 SGHTA and CDR2 FQGNSA. CDR3 protein: CASSTSRTSKNIQYF. In DNA, the CDR3 is TGTGCCAGCAGCACCTCCAGGACTTCCAAAAACATTCAGTACTTC.

The V call is TRBV9, the J call TRBJ2-5, with D hard to call. The CDR3 loop spans 15 amino acids. V shed 0 bases and J shed 4 bases, with 13 bases lying between them. Per the germline V gene, CDR1 is SGDLS and CDR2 is YYNGEE. The chain's CDR3 is CASSVGGASRETQYF. In nucleotides, the CDR3 is TGTGCCAGCAGCGTAGGCGGCGCGAGTAGAGAGACCCAGTACTTC.

A few counts support this clone. Other DNA variants within this sample encode the same CDR3. The rearrangement joins TRBV5-1 to TRBJ2-2, with 9 bases fitting TRBD1. This CDR3 has 17 amino acids. Germline assignment: CDR1 SGHRS and CDR2 YFSETQ. Trimming removed 2 bases from V and 3 bases from J; junction bases left unmatched: 8. The CDR3 region has the DNA TGCGCCAGCAGCTTCCGACCCGGGACAGGGTACACCGGGGAGCTGTTTTTT. Residues: CASSFRPGTGYTGELFF. Full variable domain (missing parts from reference TRBV5-1 and TRBJ2-2): KAGVTQTPRYLIKTRGQQVTLSCSPISGHRSVSWYQQTPGQGLQFLFEYFSETQRNKGNFPGRFSGRQFSNSRSEMNVSTLELGDSALYLCASSFRPGTGYTGELFFGEGSRLTVL.

The V call is TRBV6-5, the J call TRBJ1-5; D may be TRBD1 (5 bases). The V gene's germline CDR1 is MNHEY and CDR2 SVGAGI. This CDR3 has 14 amino acids. Trimming took 2 bases from V and 2 from J, leaving 7 bases between them. As DNA, the CDR3 is TGTGCCAGCAGTTACGCGGGGGGCAATCAGCCCCAGCATTTT. Protein product: CASSYAGGNQPQHF.

The V gene is TRBV7-8, the J gene TRBJ1-4; D is unresolved. This CDR3 has 15 amino acids. Germline V CDR1 and CDR2: SGHVS, FQNEAQ. The V and J ends lost 6 bases and 3 bases respectively, with 14 bases between them. CDR3 DNA sequence: TGTGCCAGCAGGTTTTCGGGAACGGCTAATGAAAAACTGTTTTTT. Encoded protein: CASRFSGTANEKLFF.

This sequence joins TRBV4-2 and TRBJ2-2; 9 bases align to TRBD1. The CDR3 contains 20 residues. The ends lost 7 bases at V and 1 base at J; junction bases unmatched: 19. CDR1 LGHNA and CDR2 YNFKEQ come from the germline V gene. The CDR3 loop reads CASNPQTGTGNTLNTGELFF. CDR3 DNA sequence: TGTGCCAGCAACCCCCAAACCGGGACAGGGAATACTCTGAACACCGGGGAGCTGTTTTTT.

The rearrangement links TRBV7-2 to TRBJ2-7; possibly TRBD2 for D (6 bases). This CDR3 region has 14 residues. The germline gives CDR1 SGHTA, CDR2 FQGNSA. V lost 0 bases to trimming and J lost 6 bases, with 12 bases between them. The CDR3 DNA sequence: TGTGCCAGCAGCTTAGCAGGACTACCCCCCGAGCAGTACTTC. Amino acids: CASSLAGLPPEQYF.

The chain has TRBV10-2 and TRBJ2-5, with a weak D call TRBD2 (6 bases). Trimming removed 0 bases from V and 6 bases from J, with 14 bases in between. This CDR3 contains 15 residues. Per the germline V gene, CDR1 is WSHSY and CDR2 is SAAADI. The CDR3, as DNA: TGCGCCAGCAGTGAGTCGGGGGGTAGAGGAAAGACCCAGTACTTC. Residues: CASSESGGRGKTQYF.

This clone was seen a single time. The gene calls are TRBV6-5 and TRBJ2-2; 7 bases map to TRBD1. Germline V gene lookup returns CDR1 MNHEY and CDR2 SVGAGI. CDR3 size: 14 residues. Germline trimming cut 0 bases from V and 6 bases from J; bases unmatched to any gene: 1. As DNA, the CDR3 is TGTGCCAGCAGTTACTCGACAGGGCCCGGGGAGCTGTTTTTT. Amino acids: CASSYSTGPGELFF.

This clone was observed a single time. The chain couples TRBV30 to TRBJ1-1, with D hard to call. The CDR3 is made up of 15 amino acids. V dropped 3 bases and J dropped 1 base, with 15 bases sitting between them. Germline V gene sequence: CDR1 GTSNPN, CDR2 SVGIG (reference sequence). The CDR3 here is CAWSNSAAGNTEAFF. The CDR3 DNA is TGTGCCTGGAGCAACTCGGCCGCGGGGAACACTGAAGCTTTCTTT.

The V gene is TRBV15, the J gene TRBJ2-2; 8 nucleotides agree with TRBD1. CDR1 and CDR2 from the germline V gene are LNHNV and YYDKDF (reference sequence). After removal of 5 bases from V and 6 bases from J, the junction contained 11 bases not matched to a gene. The CDR3 contains 16 residues. CDR3 DNA sequence: TGTGCCACCAGCGGGAAGCAGGGGGCGGTCTCCGGGGAGCTGTTTTTT. This translates into CATSGKQGAVSGELFF. Full variable domain (remainder filled in from reference TRBV15 and TRBJ2-2): DAMVIQNPRYQVTQFGKPVTLSCSQTLNHNVMYWYQQKSSQAPKLLFHYYDKDFNNEADTPDNFQSRRPNTSFCFLDIRSPGLGDTAMYLCATSGKQGAVSGELFFGEGSRLTVL.